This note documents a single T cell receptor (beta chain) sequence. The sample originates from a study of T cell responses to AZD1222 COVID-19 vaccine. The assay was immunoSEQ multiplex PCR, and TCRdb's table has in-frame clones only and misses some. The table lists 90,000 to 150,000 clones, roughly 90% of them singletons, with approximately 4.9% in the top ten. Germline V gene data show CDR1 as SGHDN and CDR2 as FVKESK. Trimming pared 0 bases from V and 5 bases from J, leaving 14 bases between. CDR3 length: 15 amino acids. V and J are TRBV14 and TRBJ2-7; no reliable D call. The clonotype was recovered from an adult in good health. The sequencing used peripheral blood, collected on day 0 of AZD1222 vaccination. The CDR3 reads CASSQDLNRFNEQYF. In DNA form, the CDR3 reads TGTGCCAGCAGCCAAGATCTCAACAGATTCAACGAGCAGTACTTC.